The subject of this entry is one TCR beta chain. The record originates from a study of T cells expressing NK-cell markers. Study overall: Among the eight sequenced donors, seven tested HCMV-seropositive and one tested seronegative.

The CDR3 is 11 amino acids. CDR1 and CDR2 (germline): LGHDT, YNNKEL (reference sequence). The TCR beta cDNA came from 5'RACE template switching with UMIs. TCRdb re-called the 5' RACE reads and shows each CDR3 protein once, DNA omitted. The listing contains over 150,000 distinct CDR3 sequences. This TCR came from a woman aged 45 to 65 in good health. This sequence joins TRBV3-1 and TRBJ2-1; checking the TCRdb D call of TRBD1 is not possible without DNA. Sequencing was carried out using blood T cells: a sorted CD56 or NKG2C T cell subset, CD4+ or CD8+ T cells, or bulk PBMC T cells (not recorded which). CDR3 in amino acids: CASSYGQAQFF.